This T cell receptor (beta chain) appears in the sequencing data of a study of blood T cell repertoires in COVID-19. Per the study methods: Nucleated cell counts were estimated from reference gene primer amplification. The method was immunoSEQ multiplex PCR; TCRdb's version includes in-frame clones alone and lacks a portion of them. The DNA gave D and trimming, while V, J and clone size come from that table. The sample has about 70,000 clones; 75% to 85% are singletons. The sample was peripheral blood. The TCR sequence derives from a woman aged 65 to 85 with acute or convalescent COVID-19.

In nucleotides, the CDR3 is TGTGCCAGCAGTTCCCTATACCATCGACAGGAAGGGGATGGCTACACCTTC. Translating it yields CASSSLYHRQEGDGYTF. V usage is TRBV27 and J usage is TRBJ1-2; D possibly corresponds to TRBD1 (6 bases). This CDR3 region has 17 residues. Trimming pared 4 bases from V and 6 bases from J, leaving 24 bases between. Per the germline V gene, CDR1 is MNHEY and CDR2 is SMNVEV (reference sequence).